The sequence of this T cell receptor (beta chain) was determined in a study of Ad26.COV2.S vaccination and SARS-CoV-2 variants (dated by TCRdb to about 2021). Background on the whole study: Donors in the vaccine arm were drawn from COV1001, a phase I-IIa trial of Ad26.COV2.S in healthy adults that was multicentre, randomized, double-blind and placebo-controlled. Dosing of Ad26.COV2.S was intramuscular, at either 5x10^10 or 1x10^11 viral particles, delivered as one shot or as two shots spaced 56 days apart. TCRbeta repertoire sequencing was used to assess the specificity and breadth of SARS-CoV-2-reactive T cell receptors after Ad26.COV2.S vaccination. The TCR-sequenced set comprised about 32 samples: roughly 19 Ad26.COV2.S vaccine recipients, 5 placebo recipients and 8 SARS-CoV-2 convalescent individuals. Trial participants were randomized into five groups of five: low-dose or high-dose Ad26.COV2.S given once or twice, or placebo on both occasions. Throughout the experiments and outcome assessment, investigators stayed blinded to trial group allocation.

The treatment or condition tag for this specimen amounts to: some 19 received Ad26.COV2.S at low or high dose, single or two shots; several received placebo; per-sample allocation not given. Repertoires of vaccine and placebo recipients were sequenced from samples collected on day 63 after the first injection. Between 29 July and 7 August 2020, Cohort 1b enrolled about two dozen adults aged 18-55 years at one site in Boston, USA. Ad26.COV2.S was a replication-incompetent adenovirus type 26 vector expressing a prefusion-stabilized SARS-CoV-2 spike protein from the original Wuhan strain. The immunoSEQ Assay was used to sequence TCRbeta CDR3 regions. After extraction, genomic DNA underwent amplification by bias-controlled multiplex PCR, followed by high-throughput sequencing. In the paper's pipeline: To quantify the absolute abundance of every unique TCRbeta CDR3 region, sequences were collapsed and filtered. T cell fraction was estimated by normalizing TCRbeta template counts to usable DNA, with usable DNA measured through amplification of reference genes found in all nucleated cells. Repertoire TCRs were annotated as SARS-CoV-2-specific when V gene, CDR3 amino acid sequence and J gene were exactly matched to a known reactive TCR set. MIRA supplied the reference SARS-CoV-2 TCR set, which was filtered for enrichment in COVID-19-positive ImmuneCODE repertoires so that public or cross-reactive TCRs were removed. Using the MIRA antigens, annotated TCRs were further analysed by specific ORF or by position within an ORF. Depth was the summed frequency of annotated unique rearrangements, while breadth was defined as annotated unique rearrangements over total unique productive rearrangements. Group comparisons of TCR breadth used two-sided Wilcoxon rank-sum tests. TCRdb provides this immuneACCESS table in a form limited to in-frame rearrangements. Some clones are lacking; in checked studies, under half of them reflect an unresolved V gene, and why the rest are absent is not known. V and J calls plus clone size are reproduced from that table; the DNA served to infer D and trimming. Present in this sample are around 250,000 clones, roughly 85% of which were seen just once. The ten biggest clones cover just under 3% of the sample.

A word on this clone: Its antigen has not been determined. Base qualities are not provided; no much larger clone lies one nucleotide away.

The V and J ends are trimmed by 1 base and 4 bases, leaving 8 bases between them. The CDR1 and CDR2 encoded by the germline V gene (reference sequence) are GTSNPN and SVGIG. From the cysteine up to the phenylalanine, the CDR3 has a length of 13 residues. Left in the record is the CDR3 DNA by itself, 39 bases read in frame from the first base. Overall study results and their limits: The study lacked the statistical power to compare responses across vaccine doses or regimens. After vaccination, spike-specific CD8+ and CD4+ T cell responses were reported to show substantial breadth. Ad26.COV2.S recipients had higher spike-specific TCR breadth than placebo recipients (P = 0.0014). The authors noted that the TCR breadth and depth analyses may have underestimated total T cell responses. Vaccine and placebo recipients had similar non-spike TCR breadth, a finding consistent with the vaccine containing only spike.

This specimen was peripheral blood, taken in a trial of Ad26.COV2.S vaccine versus placebo. This TCR came from a person aged 18-60 years who received the Ad26.COV2.S COVID-19 vaccine or a placebo. Here the chain combines TRBV30 and TRBJ1-5, with the D segment identity uncertain. CDR3 reads: CAWSGWGNQPQHF. The nucleotides read TGTGCCTGGAGTGGATGGGGTAATCAGCCCCAGCATTTT.